Each of the 14 T cell receptor beta chains below was sequenced from the same sample in a study of regulatory T cells. Amplification used 52 TRBV primers and 13 TRBJ primers. Measured with immunoSEQ multiplex PCR; TCRdb has only the in-frame clones, and not every one. The sample includes 20,000 to 25,000 clones, more than 85% of them seen just once. Sequenced sample: CD8+ T cells sorted from blood. The receptors derive from a child younger than 10 with CD3G deficiency.

The chain couples TRBV7-9 to TRBJ2-1; D may be TRBD2 (5 bases). Germline V lookup: CDR1 SEHNR, CDR2 FQNEAQ (reference sequence). The CDR3 runs to 16 residues. With 1 base removed from V and 7 bases from J, the gap between germline ends came to 17 bases. Written as DNA, the CDR3 is TGTGCCAGCAGCTTAGAGAAGGTTCCAGAGGGTAATGAGCAGTTCTTC. It translates to CASSLEKVPEGNEQFF.

The CDR3 DNA is TGCGCCAGCAGCCTTAGCGGGACAGGAGCTACCGGGGAGCTGTTTTTT. Residues: CASSLSGTGATGELFF. This chain links TRBV5-1 with TRBJ2-2; D might be TRBD1 or TRBD2, each matching 8 bases. The CDR3 has 16 residues. CDR1 and CDR2 from the germline V gene are SGHRS and YFSETQ. Trimming took off 4 bases at V and 5 bases at J, with 18 bases between the two ends.

The V gene is TRBV7-8, the J gene TRBJ2-7; D is ambiguous. The CDR3 sequence is 13 residues long. The germline V gene has CDR1 SGHVS and CDR2 FQNEAQ. The V gene lost 3 bases and the J gene lost 0 bases, with 6 bases spanning the gap. The CDR3 region is CASSFGSSYEQYF. In DNA, the CDR3 is TGTGCCAGCAGCTTCGGCAGCTCCTACGAGCAGTACTTC. Looking up the rest from reference TRBV7-8 and TRBJ2-7 gives the full variable domain: GAGVSQSPRYKVAKRGQDVALRCDPISGHVSLFWYQQALGQGPEFLTYFQNEAQLDKSGLPSDRFFAERPEGSVSTLKIQRTQQEDSAVYLCASSFGSSYEQYFGPGTRLTVT.

The V and J genes are TRBV4-1 and TRBJ2-1; 10 bases map to TRBD2. The CDR3 runs to 16 residues. V was clipped by 3 bases and J by 10 bases; unmatched bases: 12. The V gene's germline CDR1 is MGHRA and CDR2 YSYEKL. CDR3 region: CASSHLLAGDFGEQFF. The CDR3 DNA reads as TGCGCCAGCAGCCATCTTCTAGCGGGAGACTTTGGAGAGCAGTTCTTC.

The chain links TRBV28 to TRBJ1-5, with D uncertain. With 1 base removed from V and 4 bases from J, the gap between germline ends came to 8 bases. CDR3 length equals 14 residues. Germline CDR1 is MDHEN and CDR2 is SYDVKM. The CDR3 DNA sequence: TGTGCCAGCAGTTTATTAGGACGGAATCAGCCCCAGCATTTT. It is translated as CASSLLGRNQPQHF. The whole variable domain, remainder taken from reference TRBV28 and TRBJ1-5, is DVKVTQSSRYLVKRTGEKVFLECVQDMDHENMFWYRQDPGLGLRLIYFSYDVKMKEKGDIPEGYSVSREKKERFSLILESASTNQTSMYLCASSLLGRNQPQHFGDGTRLSIL.

Here the CDR3 reads CASSPPGAYTDTQYF. The CDR3 nucleotides are TGTGCCAGCAGCCCTCCGGGGGCCTACACAGATACGCAGTATTTT. The chain uses TRBV7-9 and TRBJ2-3, with D possibly called TRBD1 or TRBD2 (6 bases each). The CDR3 consists of 15 residues. From germline, CDR1 is SEHNR and CDR2 FQNEAQ (reference sequence). The V end lost 5 bases, the J end lost 2 bases, and 14 bases lay between the germline ends.

As to this clone: Its ends do not fully match the called genes, so a read error is possible. This chain joins TRBV4-1 and TRBJ2-2; a possible D gene is TRBD2 (6 bases). The CDR3 totals 19 residues. Germline V gene sequence: CDR1 MGHRA, CDR2 YSYEKL. The CDR3 DNA follows: TGCGCCAGCAGCCAAGATCCTCCCGTCCGGGAGAACCCCCACCGGGGAGCTGTTTTT. Its protein product is CASSQDPPVRENPHRGAVF.

V is TRBV27 and J is TRBJ2-1; D remains unclear. The germline V gene has CDR1 MNHEY and CDR2 SMNVEV (reference sequence). This CDR3 has 13 amino acids. With 8 bases removed from V and 2 bases from J, the gap between germline ends came to 10 bases. DNA of the CDR3: TGTGCCAGCGCCTCGGAACCCTACAATGAGCAGTTCTTC. Residues: CASASEPYNEQFF.

The chain couples TRBV27 to TRBJ2-1; D possibly corresponds to TRBD1 (7 bases). The CDR3 contains 13 residues. V lost 5 bases and J 7 bases, leaving 12 bases between the germline ends. Germline V gene data show CDR1 as MNHEY and CDR2 as SMNVEV (reference sequence). The CDR3: CASSHSGGNEQFF. CDR3 sequence (DNA): TGTGCCAGCAGTCATTCAGGGGGGAATGAGCAGTTCTTC.

The chain carries TRBV13 and TRBJ2-1, with D maybe TRBD1 (6 bases). CDR3 size: 14 residues. V was pared by 5 bases and J by 10 bases, with 18 bases between. The germline CDR1 and CDR2 sequences are PRHDT and FYEKMQ (reference sequence). The CDR3 region has the DNA TGTGCCAGCAGCGCGTACAGGGCGCGGCACGAGCAGTTCTTC. Translating gives CASSAYRARHEQFF.

V usage is TRBV6-1 and J usage is TRBJ1-1; 7 positions agree with TRBD1. Germline CDR1 and CDR2: MNHNS and SASEGT. The V and J ends lost 4 bases and 10 bases, in that order; junction bases with no gene match: 3. This CDR3 is built from 11 residues. CDR3 sequence: CASSVTGRAFF. The DNA for the CDR3 is TGTGCCAGCAGTGTGACAGGGAGAGCTTTCTTT.

V and J are TRBV27 and TRBJ1-5, with a possible D match to TRBD1 (5 bases). The V and J ends lost 2 bases and 6 bases respectively, with 8 bases between them. The germline gives CDR1 MNHEY, CDR2 SMNVEV (reference sequence). The CDR3 sequence is 13 residues long. CDR3 coding DNA: TGTGCCAGCAGTTTACAGGGAGGTCAGCCCCAGCATTTT. Encoded protein: CASSLQGGQPQHF.

The sample holds one count of this clone. This sequence joins TRBV28 and TRBJ1-2; the D gene is possibly TRBD1 (5 bases). V was clipped by 3 bases and J by 4 bases, with 12 bases between them. Germline CDR1 and CDR2: MDHEN and SYDVKM. The CDR3 runs to 14 residues. The CDR3 coding sequence is TGTGCCAGCAGTTTTCGGGGTGGGGGCTATGGCTACACCTTC. Protein: CASSFRGGGYGYTF.

Comments on this clone: The junction does not match germline at one end; this may be a read error. The chain joins TRBV6-1 to TRBJ1-1; a possible D gene is TRBD1 (6 bases). Germline CDR1 MNHNS, CDR2 SASEGT. This CDR3 contains 11 residues. Here the CDR3 reads CASGRDTEAFF. CDR3 bases: TGTGCCAGCGGAAGGGACACGGAAGCTTTCTTT.